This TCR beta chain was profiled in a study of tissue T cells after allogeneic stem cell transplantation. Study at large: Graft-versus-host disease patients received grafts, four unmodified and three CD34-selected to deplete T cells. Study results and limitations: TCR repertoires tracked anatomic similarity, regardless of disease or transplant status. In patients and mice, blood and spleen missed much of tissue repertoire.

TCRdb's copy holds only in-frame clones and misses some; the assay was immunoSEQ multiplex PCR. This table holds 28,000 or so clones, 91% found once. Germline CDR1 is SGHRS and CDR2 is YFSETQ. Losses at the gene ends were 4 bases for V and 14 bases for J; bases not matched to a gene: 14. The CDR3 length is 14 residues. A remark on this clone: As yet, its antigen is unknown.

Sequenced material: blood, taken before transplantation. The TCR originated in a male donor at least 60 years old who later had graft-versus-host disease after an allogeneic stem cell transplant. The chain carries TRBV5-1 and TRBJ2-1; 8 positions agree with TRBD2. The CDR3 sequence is CASSPGGTRAIEFF. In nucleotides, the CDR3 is TGCGCCAGCAGCCCTGGAGGGACTAGGGCCATCGAGTTCTTC.